The rows below give T cell receptor beta chains drawn from one sample of a study of molecular identifiers for immune sequencing clone quantification. MiXCR, applied by TCRdb to the PCR reads, yields one record per CDR3 protein. The sample records about 40,000 distinct CDR3 sequences, about 18% being singletons. Input material: naive CD8+ T cells from blood, with Jurkat cell RNA spiked in. All receptors derive from a human donor in good health. Some libraries in this study had Jurkat cell RNA spiked in. The CDR3 runs from the conserved cysteine through the conserved F or W. Fields, in order: CDR3 protein, J gene, V gene.

cdr3_aa: CASSLNSNQPQHF
j_call: TRBJ1-5
v_call: TRBV13

cdr3_aa: CSVPGQKAYGYTF
j_call: TRBJ1-2
v_call: TRBV29-1

cdr3_aa: CASSYVSASTDTQYF
j_call: TRBJ2-3
v_call: TRBV6-2/TRBV6-3

cdr3_aa: CASSQGPPEEQYF
j_call: TRBJ2-7
v_call: TRBV6-2/TRBV6-3

cdr3_aa: CASSVGGSGETQYF
j_call: TRBJ2-5
v_call: TRBV9

cdr3_aa: CAIRHDGYNEQFF
j_call: TRBJ2-1
v_call: TRBV10-3

cdr3_aa: CASSFLSANTGELFF
j_call: TRBJ2-2
v_call: TRBV12-3/TRBV12-4

cdr3_aa: CSASGGIRDTGELFF
j_call: TRBJ2-2
v_call: TRBV20-1

cdr3_aa: CASSLGLANGELFF
j_call: TRBJ2-2
v_call: TRBV7-3

cdr3_aa: CASSQVLWDEQFF
j_call: TRBJ2-1
v_call: TRBV4-3

cdr3_aa: CASSLTAQRLQETQYF
j_call: TRBJ2-5
v_call: TRBV5-1

cdr3_aa: CASSLRARGTDTQYF
j_call: TRBJ2-3
v_call: TRBV7-8

cdr3_aa: CAISGGSNTGELFF
j_call: TRBJ2-2
v_call: TRBV10-3

cdr3_aa: CSVEGTKYEQYF
j_call: TRBJ2-7
v_call: TRBV29-1

cdr3_aa: CASSDSGTITEQYF
j_call: TRBJ2-7
v_call: TRBV6-4

cdr3_aa: CASSFRAMFYNEQFF
j_call: TRBJ2-1
v_call: TRBV5-1

cdr3_aa: CASSLFSGNTIYF
j_call: TRBJ1-3
v_call: TRBV28

cdr3_aa: CASGDGAGGSHEQYF
j_call: TRBJ2-7
v_call: TRBV10-1

cdr3_aa: CSVLAGQGRRSTEAFF
j_call: TRBJ1-1
v_call: TRBV29-1

cdr3_aa: CASVAGNTREQFF
j_call: TRBJ2-2
v_call: TRBV6-2/TRBV6-3

cdr3_aa: CASSPLAGNTGELFF
j_call: TRBJ2-2
v_call: TRBV7-7

cdr3_aa: CASSCSILTSGRANEQYF
j_call: TRBJ2-7
v_call: TRBV6-2/TRBV6-3

cdr3_aa: CASSPGTSGRDPETQYF
j_call: TRBJ2-5
v_call: TRBV27

cdr3_aa: CASSVAGTGGDEQYF
j_call: TRBJ2-7
v_call: TRBV9

cdr3_aa: CASTLNPGQNYEQYF
j_call: TRBJ2-7
v_call: TRBV28

cdr3_aa: CAISEPGVGQPQHF
j_call: TRBJ1-5
v_call: TRBV10-3

cdr3_aa: CASSLLGHEQYF
j_call: TRBJ2-7
v_call: TRBV12-3/TRBV12-4

cdr3_aa: CASSQGPRYNQPQHF
j_call: TRBJ1-5
v_call: TRBV4-1

cdr3_aa: CASSLGGGLLKTYEQYF
j_call: TRBJ2-7
v_call: TRBV11-2

cdr3_aa: CASSPHPGLAESPHNEQFF
j_call: TRBJ2-1
v_call: TRBV3-1

cdr3_aa: CASSLGLGSLNEKLFF
j_call: TRBJ1-4
v_call: TRBV7-8

cdr3_aa: CASSPGGGSGNTIYF
j_call: TRBJ1-3
v_call: TRBV9

cdr3_aa: CATSDSPGGYTF
j_call: TRBJ1-2
v_call: TRBV24-1

cdr3_aa: CASSSIGTSLYQETQYF
j_call: TRBJ2-5
v_call: TRBV28

cdr3_aa: CAISESDRSLSNQPQHF
j_call: TRBJ1-5
v_call: TRBV10-3

cdr3_aa: CASSQSPGQGRNQETQYF
j_call: TRBJ2-5
v_call: TRBV23-1

cdr3_aa: CASSFALGETQYF
j_call: TRBJ2-5
v_call: TRBV12-3/TRBV12-4

cdr3_aa: CASSFQSQPQHF
j_call: TRBJ1-5
v_call: TRBV28

cdr3_aa: CASPEQYF
j_call: TRBJ2-7
v_call: TRBV7-9

cdr3_aa: CASSDGASTDTQYF
j_call: TRBJ2-3
v_call: TRBV12-3/TRBV12-4

cdr3_aa: CASTLAGELFF
j_call: TRBJ2-2
v_call: TRBV12-3/TRBV12-4

cdr3_aa: CASSFPRVVSYDTQYF
j_call: TRBJ2-3
v_call: TRBV7-9

cdr3_aa: CASSLEQDRGGTGELFF
j_call: TRBJ2-2
v_call: TRBV12-3/TRBV12-4

cdr3_aa: CASSLDGPTNEKLFF
j_call: TRBJ1-4
v_call: TRBV5-1

cdr3_aa: CASISWGGDTEAFF
j_call: TRBJ1-1
v_call: TRBV6-1